These T cell receptor beta chains were read from a single sample in a study of technical replicates of blood from several donors. This table comes from immunoSEQ multiplex PCR, and its TCRdb copy is limited to in-frame clones, with some not included. The table records some 90,000 clones, about 95% of them present only once. Sequencing input: T cells isolated from PBMCs. These receptors were taken from a human donor in good health. The CDR3 runs from the conserved cysteine through the conserved F or W. D genes are given only for firm matches. Clone size is shown for a subset of rows, as once, few, many or a class of expanded clone.

j_call clone_size d_call v_call cdr3_nt cdr3_aa
TRBJ2-5 NA TRBD2 TRBV10-2 TGCGCCAGCAGTGAGTATACGGGAGGTTCCGAGACCCAGTACTTC CASSEYTGGSETQYF
TRBJ2-5 NA TRBD2 TRBV15 TGTGCCACCAGCAGCGGGAGGCCCTACCAAGAGACCCAGTACTTC CATSSGRPYQETQYF
TRBJ2-7 NA NA TRBV6-5 TGTGCCAGCAGAGCAGTAGGGGATCTTCAGTACTTC CASRAVGDLQYF
TRBJ2-1 once TRBD2 TRBV5-1 TGCGCCAGCAGCGCTGGGACTAGCGGGCTATCTATTTACAATGAGCAGTTCTTC CASSAGTSGLSIYNEQFF
TRBJ1-1 NA NA TRBV5-4 TGTGCCAGCAGCTTGGATTACGGTGAAGCTTTCTTT CASSLDYGEAFF
TRBJ2-1 NA TRBD2 TRBV11-3 TGTGCCAGCAGCTTAGAGGGGACTAGCGACTCGGAGCAGTTCTTC CASSLEGTSDSEQFF
TRBJ2-7 NA TRBD2 TRBV5-1 TGCGCCAGCAGCTCGTCGACTAGCGGAGCCTACGAGCAGTACTTC CASSSSTSGAYEQYF
TRBJ2-1 NA NA TRBV19 TGTGCCAGTAGTATTGGAGGCAATGAGCAGTTCTTC CASSIGGNEQFF
TRBJ2-3 NA NA TRBV25-1 TGTGCCAGCATTGGGGGGGATACGCAGTATTTT CASIGGDTQYF
TRBJ2-1 NA TRBD2 TRBV11-3 TGTGCCAGCAACATAATACTAGCGGGCGTCTCCTACAATGAGCAGTTCTTC CASNIILAGVSYNEQFF
TRBJ1-5 NA NA TRBV6-1 TGTGCCAGCGCATGGGACTGGGGTCAGCCCCAGCATTTT CASAWDWGQPQHF
TRBJ1-1 once NA TRBV16 TGTGCCAGCAGCCAGAAGACAGACACTGAAGCTTTCTTT CASSQKTDTEAFF
TRBJ2-1 NA NA TRBV7-3 TGTGCCAGCAGCTTAAGCGACAGGTCGCTTCAGTTCTTC CASSLSDRSLQFF
TRBJ2-1 NA NA TRBV28 TGTGCCAGCTGCACAAAATGGGGCAGGGTCAATGAGCAGTTCTTC CASCTKWGRVNEQFF
TRBJ2-4 NA NA TRBV11-2 TGTGCCAGCAGCTTATCAGGGTTGAACATTCAGTACTTC CASSLSGLNIQYF
TRBJ1-1 NA NA TRBV9 TGTGCCAGCAGCCCGGGGAGCGGGGCGAACACTGAAGCTTTCTTT CASSPGSGANTEAFF
TRBJ1-1 NA NA TRBV6-5 TGTGCCAGCAGTTACTCGCAGGTTACTGAAGCTTTCTTT CASSYSQVTEAFF
TRBJ2-1 NA TRBD2 TRBV11-3 TGTGCCAGCAGCTTACCCACTCCAGCGGGAGAGGGCAATGAGCAGTTCTTC CASSLPTPAGEGNEQFF
TRBJ2-4 NA TRBD2 TRBV28 TGTGCCAGCAGTCTAGCGGGAGAGGACATTCAGTACTTC CASSLAGEDIQYF
TRBJ1-4 NA NA TRBV7-8 TGTGCCAGCAGCCCGCAGCGGACTAATGAAAAACTGTTTTTT CASSPQRTNEKLFF
TRBJ2-6 NA NA TRBV5-1 TGCGCCAGCAGCTTGCGGTCCCCCTCTGGGGCCAACGTCCTGACTTTC CASSLRSPSGANVLTF
TRBJ2-3 once NA TRBV28 TGTGCCAGCAGTTTACCCAGCGGAGGCACAGATACGCAGTATTTT CASSLPSGGTDTQYF
TRBJ1-5 NA NA TRBV28 TGTGCCAGCAGTCTCAGGGCCCCACAGCTCCAGCATTTT CASSLRAPQLQHF
TRBJ1-3 NA TRBD1 TRBV5-1 TGCGCCAGCAGCCCTGGACAGGGGTTAGGAAACACCATATATTTT CASSPGQGLGNTIYF
TRBJ2-7 NA NA TRBV7-8 TGTGCCAGCAGCTTAGTTATAGCGGTTATCTCCTACGAGCAGTACTTC CASSLVIAVISYEQYF
TRBJ2-1 once TRBD2 TRBV5-4 TGTGCCAGCAGCGGGGGGTCGCTAGCGGGAGTTGAGCAGTTCTTC CASSGGSLAGVEQFF
TRBJ2-2 NA TRBD2 TRBV5-4 TGTGCCAGCAGCTCGACTAGCGGGAGGAACACCGGGGAGCTGTTTTTT CASSSTSGRNTGELFF
TRBJ1-1 few NA TRBV9 TGTGCCAGCAGCGTTGGTAGTGAAGCTTTCTTT CASSVGSEAFF
TRBJ1-5 NA TRBD1 TRBV28 TGTGCCAGCAGTTCCGGACAGGGGGCCTTACAGCCCCAGCATTTT CASSSGQGALQPQHF
TRBJ2-1 once NA TRBV11-3 TGTGCCAGCACTCAGGAGCAGTTCTTC CASTQEQFF
TRBJ2-5 NA NA TRBV5-4 TGTGCCAGCAGGTCGCAGTTCCAAGAGACCCAGTACTTC CASRSQFQETQYF
TRBJ2-5 NA NA TRBV7-8 TGTGCCAGCAGCTGGTCTAAAGCGGACCGGATGGTAGAGACCCAGTACTTC CASSWSKADRMVETQYF
TRBJ2-7 once TRBD2 TRBV6-5 TGTGCCAGCAGCCTAGGACTAGCGGTTTACGAGCAGTACTTC CASSLGLAVYEQYF
TRBJ2-3 NA TRBD2 TRBV5-1 TGCGCCAGCAGCTTGGCGGGAGGGGTGGCAGATACGCAGTATTTT CASSLAGGVADTQYF
TRBJ1-2 NA TRBD1 TRBV4-1 TGCGCCAGCAGCCAACCCCAGGGGGCGGACTATGGCTACACCTTC CASSQPQGADYGYTF
TRBJ1-3 NA NA TRBV9 TGTGCCAGCAGCGTAGCGGGGTCTGGAAACACCATATATTTT CASSVAGSGNTIYF
TRBJ2-1 NA TRBD2 TRBV6-4 TGTGCCAGCAGCTTACTAGCGGGAGGGATAATCAATGAGCAGTTCTTC CASSLLAGGIINEQFF
TRBJ2-7 NA TRBD2 TRBV4-2 TGTGCCAGCAGCCAGGGGGGGTCCTACGAGCAGTACTTC CASSQGGSYEQYF
TRBJ2-1 NA NA TRBV28 TGTGCCAGCGGCGCGGGGACTTGGGATGAGCAGTTCTTC CASGAGTWDEQFF
TRBJ1-1 NA TRBD1 TRBV27 TGTGCCAGCAGTTTAAGGGGGACAGTGAACACTGAAGCTTTCTTT CASSLRGTVNTEAFF
TRBJ2-5 NA TRBD2 TRBV29-1 TGCAGCGTTGAGGGGACTAACCAAGAGACCCAGTACTTC CSVEGTNQETQYF
TRBJ1-1 NA NA TRBV19 TGTGCCAGTAGGGGGACTTTAGAAGCTTTCTTT CASRGTLEAFF
TRBJ2-1 NA NA TRBV11-2 TGTGCCAGCAGCTTATTGTCACTAGCTGAGCAGTTCTTC CASSLLSLAEQFF
TRBJ2-7 NA NA TRBV28 TGTGCCAGCGGTCAACAGGGATTAAGCTCCTACGAGCAGTACTTC CASGQQGLSSYEQYF
TRBJ2-1 NA TRBD2 TRBV9 TGTGCCAGCAGCGGAGGGACTACAAGTGGGCAGTTCTTC CASSGGTTSGQFF
TRBJ1-1 NA NA TRBV7-6 TGTGCCAGCAGCCCCGGGACTTTCTACACTGAAGCTTTCTTT CASSPGTFYTEAFF
TRBJ2-3 NA TRBD1 TRBV2 TGTGCCAGCGTCTGGGGACAGTTTTTGGGAACAGATACGCAGTATTTT CASVWGQFLGTDTQYF
TRBJ2-7 NA NA TRBV9 TGTGCCAGCAGCGAGACAGGTTCTGTCGAGCAGTACTTC CASSETGSVEQYF
TRBJ1-4 NA TRBD1 TRBV27 TGTGCCAGCAGCAGGACAGGAGCTAATGAAAAACTGTTTTTT CASSRTGANEKLFF
TRBJ2-7 NA TRBD2 TRBV9 TGTGCCAGCAGCTCGGGAGGAATGGGTTCCTACGAGCAGTACTTC CASSSGGMGSYEQYF
TRBJ2-5 NA TRBD2 TRBV6-5 TGTGCCAGCAGTTCCTATAGCGGGCCTACTCAAGAGACCCAGTACTTC CASSSYSGPTQETQYF
TRBJ2-3 NA TRBD2 TRBV5-1 TGCGCCAGCAGCGATAAACTAGCGGGAGGGACAGATACGCAGTATTTT CASSDKLAGGTDTQYF
TRBJ2-5 NA NA TRBV20-1 TGCAGTGCTCGACAGCAAGAGACCCAGTACTTC CSARQQETQYF
TRBJ1-5 once NA TRBV6-5 TGTGCCAGCAGTTACTCGACAGGAAATCAGCCCCAGCATTTT CASSYSTGNQPQHF